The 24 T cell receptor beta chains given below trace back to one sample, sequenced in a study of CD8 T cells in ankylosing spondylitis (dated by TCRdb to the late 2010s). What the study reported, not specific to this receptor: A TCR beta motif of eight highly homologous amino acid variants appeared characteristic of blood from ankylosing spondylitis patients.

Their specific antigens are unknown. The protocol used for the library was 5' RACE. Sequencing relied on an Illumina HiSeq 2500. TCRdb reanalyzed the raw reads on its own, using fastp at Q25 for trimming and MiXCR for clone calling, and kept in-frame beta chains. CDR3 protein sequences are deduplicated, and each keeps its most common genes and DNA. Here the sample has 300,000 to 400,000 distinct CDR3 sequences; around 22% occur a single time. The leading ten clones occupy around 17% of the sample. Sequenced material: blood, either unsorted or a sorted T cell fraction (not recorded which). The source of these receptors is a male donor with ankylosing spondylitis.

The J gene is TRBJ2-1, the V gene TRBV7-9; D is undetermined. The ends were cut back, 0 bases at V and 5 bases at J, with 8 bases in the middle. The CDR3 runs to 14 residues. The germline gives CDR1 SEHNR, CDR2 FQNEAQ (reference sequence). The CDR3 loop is CASSLAFEDNEQFF. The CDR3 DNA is TGTGCCAGCAGCTTAGCATTCGAGGACAATGAGCAGTTCTTC.

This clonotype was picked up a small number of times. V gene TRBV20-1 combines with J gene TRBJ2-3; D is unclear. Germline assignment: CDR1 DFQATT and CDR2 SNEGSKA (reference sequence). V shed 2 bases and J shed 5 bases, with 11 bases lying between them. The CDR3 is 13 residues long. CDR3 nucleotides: TGCAGTGCTAGACCCTTCGCGCGAGATACGCAGTATTTT. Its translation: CSARPFARDTQYF.

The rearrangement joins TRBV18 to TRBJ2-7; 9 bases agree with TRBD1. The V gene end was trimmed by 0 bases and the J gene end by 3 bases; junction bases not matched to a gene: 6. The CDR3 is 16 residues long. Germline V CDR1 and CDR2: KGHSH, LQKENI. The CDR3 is CASSPPRTGANYEQYF. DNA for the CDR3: TGTGCCAGCTCACCACCCCGGACAGGGGCAAACTACGAGCAGTACTTC.

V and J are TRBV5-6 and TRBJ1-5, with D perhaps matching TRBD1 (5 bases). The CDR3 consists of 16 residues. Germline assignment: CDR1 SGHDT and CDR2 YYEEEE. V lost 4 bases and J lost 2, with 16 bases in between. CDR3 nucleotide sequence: TGTGCCAGCAGCAAGACTACAGGCGGGGGCAATCAGCCCCAGCATTTT. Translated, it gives CASSKTTGGGNQPQHF.

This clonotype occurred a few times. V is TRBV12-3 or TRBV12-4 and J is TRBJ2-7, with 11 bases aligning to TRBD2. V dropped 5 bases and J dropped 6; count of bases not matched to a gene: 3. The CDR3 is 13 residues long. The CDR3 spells CASSLGTSGEQYF. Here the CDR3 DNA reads TGTGCCAGCAGTCTTGGGACTAGCGGCGAGCAGTACTTC.

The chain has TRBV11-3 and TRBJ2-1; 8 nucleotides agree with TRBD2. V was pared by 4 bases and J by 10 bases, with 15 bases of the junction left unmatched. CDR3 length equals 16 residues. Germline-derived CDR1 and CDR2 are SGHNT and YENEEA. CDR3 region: CASSSRAGALAGEQFF. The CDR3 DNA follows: TGTGCCAGCAGCTCCCGAGCGGGGGCCCTCGCAGGCGAGCAGTTCTTC.

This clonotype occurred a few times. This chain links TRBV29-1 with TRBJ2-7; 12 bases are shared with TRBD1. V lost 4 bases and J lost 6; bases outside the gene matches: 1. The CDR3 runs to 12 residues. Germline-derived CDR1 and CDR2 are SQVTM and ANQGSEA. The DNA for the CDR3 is TGCAGCGTTGGGGACAGGGGGCTCGAGCAGTACTTC. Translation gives CSVGDRGLEQYF.

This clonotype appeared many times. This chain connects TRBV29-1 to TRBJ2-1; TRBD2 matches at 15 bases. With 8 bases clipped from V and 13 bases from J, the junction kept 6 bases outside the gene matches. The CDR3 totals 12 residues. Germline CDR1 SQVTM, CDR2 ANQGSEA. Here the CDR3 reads CSTGLAGGEQFF. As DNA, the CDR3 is TGCAGCACCGGACTAGCGGGAGGGGAACAGTTCTTC.

CDR3 coding DNA: TGTGCCAGCAGTTTAGGGACAGGGAGCTCCTACGAGCAGTACTTC. It encodes CASSLGTGSSYEQYF. This chain joins TRBV12-3 or TRBV12-4 and TRBJ2-7; 8 bases are a match to TRBD1. The trim removed 1 base at V and 0 bases at J, leaving 2 bases unmatched. The CDR3 is 15 amino acids.

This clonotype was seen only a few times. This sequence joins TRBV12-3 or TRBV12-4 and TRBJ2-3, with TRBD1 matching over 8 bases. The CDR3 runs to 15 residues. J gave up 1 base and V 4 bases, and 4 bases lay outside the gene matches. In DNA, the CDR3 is TGTGCCAGCAGTTCGACAGGGGAGGGCACAGATACGCAGTATTTT. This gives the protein CASSSTGEGTDTQYF.

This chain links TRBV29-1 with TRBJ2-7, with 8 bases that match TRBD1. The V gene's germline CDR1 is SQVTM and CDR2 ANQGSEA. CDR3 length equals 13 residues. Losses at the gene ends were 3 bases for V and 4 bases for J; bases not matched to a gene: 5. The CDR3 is CSVEMTGAYEQYF. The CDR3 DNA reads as TGCAGCGTTGAGATGACAGGGGCGTACGAGCAGTACTTC.

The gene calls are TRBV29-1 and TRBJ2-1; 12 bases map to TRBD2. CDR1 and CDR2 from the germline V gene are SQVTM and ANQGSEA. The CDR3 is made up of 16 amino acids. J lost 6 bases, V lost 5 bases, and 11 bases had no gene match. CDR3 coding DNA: TGCAGCGTTTCACAGACTAGCGGGAGAACGGGCAATGAGCAGTTCTTC. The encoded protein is CSVSQTSGRTGNEQFF.

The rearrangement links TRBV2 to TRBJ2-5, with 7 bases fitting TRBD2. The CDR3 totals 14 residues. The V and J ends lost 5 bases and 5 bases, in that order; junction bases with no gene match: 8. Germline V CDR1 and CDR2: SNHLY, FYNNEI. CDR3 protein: CASSPLTSYETQYF. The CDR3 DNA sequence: TGTGCCAGCAGTCCCTTGACTAGCTACGAGACCCAGTACTTC.

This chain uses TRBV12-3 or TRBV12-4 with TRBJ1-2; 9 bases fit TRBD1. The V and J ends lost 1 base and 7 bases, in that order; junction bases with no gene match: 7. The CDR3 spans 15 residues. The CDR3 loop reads CASSLGTGAPFGYTF. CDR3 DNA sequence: TGTGCCAGCAGTTTAGGGACAGGGGCGCCGTTTGGCTACACCTTC.

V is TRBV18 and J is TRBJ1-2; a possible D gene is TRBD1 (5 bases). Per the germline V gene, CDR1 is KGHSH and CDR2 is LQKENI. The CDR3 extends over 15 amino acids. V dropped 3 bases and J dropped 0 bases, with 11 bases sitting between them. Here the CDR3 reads CASSPTGTPNYGYTF. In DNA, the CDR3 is TGTGCCAGCTCACCTACCGGGACCCCTAACTATGGCTACACCTTC.

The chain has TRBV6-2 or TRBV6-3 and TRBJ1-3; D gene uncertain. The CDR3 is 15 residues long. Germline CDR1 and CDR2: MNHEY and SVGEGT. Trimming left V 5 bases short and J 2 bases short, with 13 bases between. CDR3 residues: CASSDLPVAGNTIYF. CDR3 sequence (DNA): TGTGCCAGCAGTGACTTGCCCGTGGCTGGAAACACCATATATTTT.

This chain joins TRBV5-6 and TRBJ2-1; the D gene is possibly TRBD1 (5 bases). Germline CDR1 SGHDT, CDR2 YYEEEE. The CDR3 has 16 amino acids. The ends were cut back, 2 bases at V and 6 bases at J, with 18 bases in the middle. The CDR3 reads CASSFYSRAPVNEQFF. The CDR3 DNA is TGTGCCAGCAGCTTCTACAGCAGGGCCCCCGTCAATGAGCAGTTCTTC.

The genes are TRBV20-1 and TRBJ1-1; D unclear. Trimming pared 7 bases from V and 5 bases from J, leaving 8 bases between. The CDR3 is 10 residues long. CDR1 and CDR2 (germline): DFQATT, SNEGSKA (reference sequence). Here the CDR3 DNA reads TGCAGTGGCCGACATACTGAAGCTTTCTTT. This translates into CSGRHTEAFF.

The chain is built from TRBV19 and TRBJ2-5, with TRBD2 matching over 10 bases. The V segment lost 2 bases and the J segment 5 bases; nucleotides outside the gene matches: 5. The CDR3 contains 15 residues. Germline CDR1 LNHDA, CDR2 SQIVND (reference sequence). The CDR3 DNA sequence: TGTGCCAGTAGTATACGGTCTAGCGGGAGTGAGACCCAGTACTTC. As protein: CASSIRSSGSETQYF. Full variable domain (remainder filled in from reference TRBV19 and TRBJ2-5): DGGITQSPKYLFRKEGQNVTLSCEQNLNHDAMYWYRQDPGQGLRLIYYSQIVNDFQKGDIAEGYSVSREKKESFPLTVTSAQKNPTAFYLCASSIRSSGSETQYFGPGTRLLVL.

CDR3 sequence reads: CASTSGINEQYF. DNA for the CDR3: TGTGCCAGCACCTCGGGGATCAACGAGCAGTACTTC. The chain recombines TRBV28 with TRBJ2-7; D is possibly TRBD2 (5 bases). The CDR3 loop spans 12 amino acids. The germline V gene has CDR1 MDHEN and CDR2 SYDVKM. The V end was cut by 7 bases, the J end by 5 bases, with 12 bases between.

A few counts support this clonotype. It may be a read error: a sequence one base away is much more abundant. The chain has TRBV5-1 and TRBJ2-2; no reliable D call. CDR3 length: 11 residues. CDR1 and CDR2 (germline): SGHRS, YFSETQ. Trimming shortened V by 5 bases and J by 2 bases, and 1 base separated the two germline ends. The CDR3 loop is CASRNTGELFF. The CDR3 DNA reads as TGCGCCAGCAGAAACACCGGGGAGCTGTTTTTT.

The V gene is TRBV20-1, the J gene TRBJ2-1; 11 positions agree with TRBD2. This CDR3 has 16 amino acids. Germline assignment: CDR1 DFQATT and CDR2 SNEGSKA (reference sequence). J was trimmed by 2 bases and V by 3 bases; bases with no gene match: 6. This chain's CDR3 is CSASPSGRRPYNEQFF. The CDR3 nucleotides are TGCAGTGCTAGCCCTAGCGGGAGGCGACCCTACAATGAGCAGTTCTTC.

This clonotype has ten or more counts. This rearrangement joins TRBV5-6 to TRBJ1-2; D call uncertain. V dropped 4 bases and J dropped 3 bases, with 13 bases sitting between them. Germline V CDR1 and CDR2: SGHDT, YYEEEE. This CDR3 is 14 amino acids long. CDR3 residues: CASSRGLGYYGYTF. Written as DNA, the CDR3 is TGTGCCAGCAGCCGTGGATTGGGATACTATGGCTACACCTTC. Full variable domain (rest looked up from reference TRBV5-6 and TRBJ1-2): DAGVTQSPTHLIKTRGQQVTLRCSPKSGHDTVSWYQQALGQGPQFIFQYYEEEERQRGNFPDRFSGHQFPNYSSELNVNALLLGDSALYLCASSRGLGYYGYTFGSGTRLTVV.

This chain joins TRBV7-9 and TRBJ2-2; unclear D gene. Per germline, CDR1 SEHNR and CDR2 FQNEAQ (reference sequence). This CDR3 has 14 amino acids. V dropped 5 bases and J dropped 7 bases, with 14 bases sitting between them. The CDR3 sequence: CASSARSWDGELFF. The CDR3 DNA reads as TGTGCCAGCAGCGCCAGGAGCTGGGACGGGGAGCTGTTTTTT. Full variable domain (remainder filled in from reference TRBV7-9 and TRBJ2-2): DTGVSQNPRHKITKRGQNVTFRCDPISEHNRLYWYRQTLGQGPEFLTYFQNEAQLEKSRLLSDRFSAERPKGSFSTLEIQRTEQGDSAMYLCASSARSWDGELFFGEGSRLTVL.